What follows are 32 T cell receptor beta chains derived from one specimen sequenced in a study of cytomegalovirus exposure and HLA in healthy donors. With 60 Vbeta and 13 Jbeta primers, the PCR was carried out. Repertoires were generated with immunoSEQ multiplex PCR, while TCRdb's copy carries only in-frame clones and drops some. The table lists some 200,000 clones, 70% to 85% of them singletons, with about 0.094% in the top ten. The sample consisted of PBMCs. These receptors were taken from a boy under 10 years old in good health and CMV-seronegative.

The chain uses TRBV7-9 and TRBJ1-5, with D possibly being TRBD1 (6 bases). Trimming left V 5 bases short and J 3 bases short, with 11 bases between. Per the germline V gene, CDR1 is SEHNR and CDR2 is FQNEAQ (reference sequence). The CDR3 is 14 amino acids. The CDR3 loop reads CASSLTGLNQPQHF. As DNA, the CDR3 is TGTGCCAGCAGCCTAACAGGGCTCAATCAGCCCCAGCATTTT.

The CDR3 spells CASSLYRGDEQYF. The CDR3 DNA reads TGTGCCAGCAGTTTATACCGGGGAGACGAGCAGTACTTC. The chain carries TRBV28 and TRBJ2-7, with D possibly being TRBD2 (5 bases). CDR1 is MDHEN, CDR2 SYDVKM, per germline. V gave up 1 base and J gave up 5 bases, with 9 bases separating them. The CDR3 runs to 13 residues. Filled out from reference TRBV28 and TRBJ2-7, the complete variable domain reads DVKVTQSSRYLVKRTGEKVFLECVQDMDHENMFWYRQDPGLGLRLIYFSYDVKMKEKGDIPEGYSVSREKKERFSLILESASTNQTSMYLCASSLYRGDEQYFGPGTRLTVT.

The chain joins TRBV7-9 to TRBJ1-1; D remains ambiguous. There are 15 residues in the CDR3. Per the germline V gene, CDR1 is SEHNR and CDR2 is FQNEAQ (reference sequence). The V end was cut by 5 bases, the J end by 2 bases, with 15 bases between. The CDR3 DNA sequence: TGTGCCAGCAGCCCCTCCGGGGTCGGAAACACTGAAGCTTTCTTT. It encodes CASSPSGVGNTEAFF.

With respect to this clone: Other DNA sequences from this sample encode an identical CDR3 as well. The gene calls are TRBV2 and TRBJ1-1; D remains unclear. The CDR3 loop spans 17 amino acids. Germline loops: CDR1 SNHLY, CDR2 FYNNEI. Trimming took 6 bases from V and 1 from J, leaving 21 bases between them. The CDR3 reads CASRSRGSLLKNTEAFF. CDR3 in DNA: TGTGCCAGCAGATCCAGAGGATCCCTCCTTAAGAACACTGAAGCTTTCTTT.

The DNA of the CDR3 is TGTGCCAGCAAACTGGGGGGGCTGAGGTATGGCTACACCTTC. It is translated as CASKLGGLRYGYTF. This chain uses TRBV2 with TRBJ1-2; TRBD1 is a possible D gene (6 bases). Germline V lookup: CDR1 SNHLY, CDR2 FYNNEI. CDR3 length: 14 residues. Trimming took 7 bases from V and 5 from J, leaving 17 bases between them.

The CDR3 is CASSQGVAGGTQYF. CDR3 coding DNA: TGCGCCAGCAGCCAAGGGGTAGCCGGGGGTACGCAGTATTTT. The rearrangement links TRBV4-1 to TRBJ2-3; D is perhaps TRBD2 (6 bases). Germline V gene lookup returns CDR1 MGHRA and CDR2 YSYEKL. The V gene lost 1 base and the J gene lost 8 bases, with 13 bases spanning the gap. The CDR3 consists of 14 residues.

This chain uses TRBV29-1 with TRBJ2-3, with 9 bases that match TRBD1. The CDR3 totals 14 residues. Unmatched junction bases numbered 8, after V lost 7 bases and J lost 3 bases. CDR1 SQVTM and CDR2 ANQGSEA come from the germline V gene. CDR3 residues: CSALGQGGTDTQYF. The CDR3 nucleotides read TGCAGCGCTTTGGGACAGGGCGGAACAGATACGCAGTATTTT.

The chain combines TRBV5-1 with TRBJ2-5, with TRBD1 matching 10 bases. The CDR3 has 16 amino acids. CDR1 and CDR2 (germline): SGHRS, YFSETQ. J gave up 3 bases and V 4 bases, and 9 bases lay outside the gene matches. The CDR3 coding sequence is TGCGCCAGCAGCGTCGCCGGGACAGGGGCTGAAGAGACCCAGTACTTC. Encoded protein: CASSVAGTGAEETQYF.

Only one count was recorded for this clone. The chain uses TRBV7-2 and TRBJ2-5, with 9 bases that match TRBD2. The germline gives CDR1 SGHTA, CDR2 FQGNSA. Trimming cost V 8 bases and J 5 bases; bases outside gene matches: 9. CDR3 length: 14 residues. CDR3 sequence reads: CASGRRGGRETQYF. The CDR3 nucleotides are TGTGCCAGCGGGAGGCGGGGGGGCCGGGAGACCCAGTACTTC.

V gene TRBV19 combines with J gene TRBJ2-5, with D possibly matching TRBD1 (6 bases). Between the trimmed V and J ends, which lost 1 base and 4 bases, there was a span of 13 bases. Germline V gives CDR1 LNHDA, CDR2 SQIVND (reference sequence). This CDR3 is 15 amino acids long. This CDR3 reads CASSIVTGSGETQYF. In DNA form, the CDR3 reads TGTGCCAGTAGTATAGTCACAGGGTCTGGAGAGACCCAGTACTTC.

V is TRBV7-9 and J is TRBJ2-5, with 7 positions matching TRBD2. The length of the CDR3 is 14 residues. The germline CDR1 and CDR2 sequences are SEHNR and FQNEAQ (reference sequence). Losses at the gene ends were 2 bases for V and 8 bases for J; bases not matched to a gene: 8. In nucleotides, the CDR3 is TGTGCCAGCAGCTTATCTACTAGCGAGAAAACCCAGTACTTC. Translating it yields CASSLSTSEKTQYF.

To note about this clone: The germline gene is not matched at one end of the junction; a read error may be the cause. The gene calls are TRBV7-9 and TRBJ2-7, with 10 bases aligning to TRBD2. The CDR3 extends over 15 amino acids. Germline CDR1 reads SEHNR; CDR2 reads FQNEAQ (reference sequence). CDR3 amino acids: CSSSHSGGPHYEQYF. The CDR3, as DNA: TGTTCCAGCAGTCATAGCGGGGGGCCGCACTACGAGCAGTACTTC.

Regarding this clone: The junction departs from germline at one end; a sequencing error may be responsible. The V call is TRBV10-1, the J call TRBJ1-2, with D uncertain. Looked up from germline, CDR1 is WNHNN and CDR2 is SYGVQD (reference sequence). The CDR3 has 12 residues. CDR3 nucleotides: TGCGCCAGCAGTGACGCGGACTATGGCCACACCTTC. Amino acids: CASSDADYGHTF.

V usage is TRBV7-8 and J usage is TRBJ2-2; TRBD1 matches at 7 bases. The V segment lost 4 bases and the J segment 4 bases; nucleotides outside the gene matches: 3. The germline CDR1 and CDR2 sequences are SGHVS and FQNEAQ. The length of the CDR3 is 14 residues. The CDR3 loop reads CASSSGTATGELFF. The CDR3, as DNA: TGTGCCAGCAGCTCCGGGACAGCCACCGGGGAGCTGTTTTTT.

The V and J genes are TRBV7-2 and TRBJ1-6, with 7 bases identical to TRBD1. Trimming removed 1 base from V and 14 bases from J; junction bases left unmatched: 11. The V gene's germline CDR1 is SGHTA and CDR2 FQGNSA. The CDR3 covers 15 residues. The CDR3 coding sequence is TGTGCCAGCAGCTTAGTCGGGACAGCCTTAAGGTCCCTCCACTTT. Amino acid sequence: CASSLVGTALRSLHF.

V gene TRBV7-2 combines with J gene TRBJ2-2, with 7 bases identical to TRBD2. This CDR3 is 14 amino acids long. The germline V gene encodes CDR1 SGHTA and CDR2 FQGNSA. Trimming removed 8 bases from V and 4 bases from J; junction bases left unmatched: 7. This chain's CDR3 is CASSSGVGTGELFF. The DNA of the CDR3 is TGTGCCAGCTCCAGCGGGGTTGGCACCGGGGAGCTGTTTTTT.

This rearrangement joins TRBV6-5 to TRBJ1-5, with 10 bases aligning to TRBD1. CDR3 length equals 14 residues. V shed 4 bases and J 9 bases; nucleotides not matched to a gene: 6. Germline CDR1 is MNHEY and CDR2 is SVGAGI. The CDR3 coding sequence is TGTGCCAGCAGTTCCGGGACAGGGGTGCCGCCCCAGCATTTT. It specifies CASSSGTGVPPQHF.

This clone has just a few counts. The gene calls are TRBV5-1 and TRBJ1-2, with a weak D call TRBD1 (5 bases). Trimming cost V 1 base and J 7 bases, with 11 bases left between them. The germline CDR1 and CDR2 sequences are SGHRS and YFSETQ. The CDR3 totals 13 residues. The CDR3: CASSLSGGRGYTF. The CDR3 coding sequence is TGCGCCAGCAGCTTGAGCGGGGGTCGTGGCTACACCTTC.

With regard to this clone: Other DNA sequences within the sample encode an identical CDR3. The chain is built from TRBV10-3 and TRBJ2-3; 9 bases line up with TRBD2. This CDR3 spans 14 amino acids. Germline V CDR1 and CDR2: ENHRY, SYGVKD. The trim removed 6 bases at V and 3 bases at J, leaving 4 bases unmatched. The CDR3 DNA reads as TGTGCCATCAGGCGGGGGGGCATTACAGATACGCAGTATTTT. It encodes CAIRRGGITDTQYF.

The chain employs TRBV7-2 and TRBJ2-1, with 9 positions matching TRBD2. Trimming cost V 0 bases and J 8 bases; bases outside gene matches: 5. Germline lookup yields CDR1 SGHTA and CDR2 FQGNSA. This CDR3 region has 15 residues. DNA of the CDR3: TGTGCCAGCAGCTTAGCCAGCGGGGGGAGGGATGAGCAGTTCTTC. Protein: CASSLASGGRDEQFF.

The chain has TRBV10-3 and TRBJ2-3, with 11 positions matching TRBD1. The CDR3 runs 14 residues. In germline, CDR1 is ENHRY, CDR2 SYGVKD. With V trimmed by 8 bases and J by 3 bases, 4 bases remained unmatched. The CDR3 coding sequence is TGTGCCATCTCCCGGGACAGGGGGACAGATACGCAGTATTTT. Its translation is CAISRDRGTDTQYF.

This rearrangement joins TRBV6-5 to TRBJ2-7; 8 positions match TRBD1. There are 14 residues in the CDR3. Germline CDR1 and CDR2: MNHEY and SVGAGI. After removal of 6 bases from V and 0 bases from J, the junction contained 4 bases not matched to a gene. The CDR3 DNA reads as TGTGCCAGCAGGCGGACAGGGAGCTCCTACGAGCAGTACTTC. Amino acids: CASRRTGSSYEQYF.

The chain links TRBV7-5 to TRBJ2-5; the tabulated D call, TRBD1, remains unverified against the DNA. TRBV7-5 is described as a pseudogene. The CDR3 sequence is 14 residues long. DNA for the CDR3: TGTGCCAGAAGCGCGGACAGGCACCAAGAGACCCAGTACTTC. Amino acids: CARSADRHQETQYF.

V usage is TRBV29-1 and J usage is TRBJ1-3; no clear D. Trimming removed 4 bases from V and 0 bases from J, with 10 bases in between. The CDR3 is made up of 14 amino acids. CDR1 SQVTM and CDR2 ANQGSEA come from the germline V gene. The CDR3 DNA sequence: TGCAGCGTTGTTGGACTTCTCTCTGGAAACACCATATATTTT. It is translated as CSVVGLLSGNTIYF.

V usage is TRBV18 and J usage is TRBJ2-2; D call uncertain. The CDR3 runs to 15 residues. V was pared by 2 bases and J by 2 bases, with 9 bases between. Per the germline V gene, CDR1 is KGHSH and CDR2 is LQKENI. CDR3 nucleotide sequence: TGTGCCAGCTCACCAATAACGGGTAACACCGGGGAGCTGTTTTTT. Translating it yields CASSPITGNTGELFF.

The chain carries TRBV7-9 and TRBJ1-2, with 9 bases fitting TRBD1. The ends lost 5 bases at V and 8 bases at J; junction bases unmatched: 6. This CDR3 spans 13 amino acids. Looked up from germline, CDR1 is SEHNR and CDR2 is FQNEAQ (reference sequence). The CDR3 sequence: CASSRQGVGGYTF. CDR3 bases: TGTGCCAGCAGCCGACAGGGGGTCGGGGGCTACACCTTC. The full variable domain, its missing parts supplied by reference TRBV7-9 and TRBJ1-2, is DTGVSQNPRHKITKRGQNVTFRCDPISEHNRLYWYRQTLGQGPEFLTYFQNEAQLEKSRLLSDRFSAERPKGSFSTLEIQRTEQGDSAMYLCASSRQGVGGYTFGSGTRLTVV.

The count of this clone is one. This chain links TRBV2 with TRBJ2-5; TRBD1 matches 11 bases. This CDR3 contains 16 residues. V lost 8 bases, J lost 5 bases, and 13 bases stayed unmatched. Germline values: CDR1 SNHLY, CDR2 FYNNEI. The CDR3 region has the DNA TGTGCCAGCCAAAAGCTCACCGGGACAGGGGGGGAGACCCAGTACTTC. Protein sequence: CASQKLTGTGGETQYF.

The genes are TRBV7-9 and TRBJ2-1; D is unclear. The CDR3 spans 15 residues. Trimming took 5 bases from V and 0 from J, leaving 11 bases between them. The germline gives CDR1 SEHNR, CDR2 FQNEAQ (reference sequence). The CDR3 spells CASSPMTASYNEQFF. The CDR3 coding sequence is TGTGCCAGCAGCCCGATGACTGCCTCCTACAATGAGCAGTTCTTC.

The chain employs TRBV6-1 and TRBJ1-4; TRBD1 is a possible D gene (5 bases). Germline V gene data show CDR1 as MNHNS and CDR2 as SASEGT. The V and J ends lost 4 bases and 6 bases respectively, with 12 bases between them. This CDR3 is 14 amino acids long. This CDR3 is CASSGWGVDEKLFF. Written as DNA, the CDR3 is TGTGCCAGCAGTGGTTGGGGGGTGGATGAAAAACTGTTTTTT.

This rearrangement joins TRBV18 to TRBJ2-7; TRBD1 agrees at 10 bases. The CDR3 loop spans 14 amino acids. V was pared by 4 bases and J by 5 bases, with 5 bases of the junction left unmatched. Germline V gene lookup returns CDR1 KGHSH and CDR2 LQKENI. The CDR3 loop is CASSRGTGANEQYF. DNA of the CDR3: TGTGCCAGCTCACGGGGGACAGGGGCCAACGAGCAGTACTTC.

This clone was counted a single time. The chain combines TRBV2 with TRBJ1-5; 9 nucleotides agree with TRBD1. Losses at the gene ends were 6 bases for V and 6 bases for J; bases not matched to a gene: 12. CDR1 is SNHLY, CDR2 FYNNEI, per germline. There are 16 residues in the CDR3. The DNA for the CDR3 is TGTGCCAGCAGCTTTCGGACAGGGGATTTCGGTCAGCCCCAGCATTTT. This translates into CASSFRTGDFGQPQHF.

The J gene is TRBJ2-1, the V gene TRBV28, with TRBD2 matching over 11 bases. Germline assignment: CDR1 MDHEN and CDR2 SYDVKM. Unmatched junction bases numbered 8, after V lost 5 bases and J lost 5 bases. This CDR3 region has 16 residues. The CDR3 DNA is TGTGCCAGCAGTCCCGATAGCGGGGGGGCTGACAATGAGCAGTTCTTC. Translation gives CASSPDSGGADNEQFF.